This T cell receptor beta chain was documented in a study of regulatory T cells in long-lasting Graves disease. For the study at large: The criterion for persistent Graves' disease was over 5 years of antithyroid drugs with positive TSH receptor antibodies.

Time point of the sample: persistent/refractory GD, antithyroid drugs over 5 years with positive TRAb. The authors made the TCR library using RNA they extracted from PBMCs. The peripheral blood volume drawn was approximately 9 milliliters, and it was collected into EDTA tubes. With iRepertoire HTBI primers and Arm-PCR of CDR3 regions, TCR beta libraries were built. In the original processing: Identified across the samples were 60 to 70 TRBV segments and more than twelve TRBJ segments. TCRdb recomputed calls from the multiplex PCR reads with MiXCR, one row per CDR3 protein. Clone size and V and J calls follow TCRdb, not the original study. The repertoire includes about 420,000 distinct CDR3 sequences, 20% to 30% of them detected once, and about a quarter sits in the top ten. Germline assignment: CDR1 SGHRS and CDR2 YFSETQ. Trimming took 0 bases from V and 4 from J, leaving 11 bases between them. The length of the CDR3 is 14 residues.

The chain couples TRBV5-1 to TRBJ2-7; weak D call: TRBD2 (6 bases). This specimen was peripheral blood mononuclear cells (PBMCs), taken when the disease was refractory, from a patient treated with antithyroid drugs. This sequence originates from a female donor with Graves disease. CDR3: CASSLGGTPYEQYF. The CDR3 DNA reads as TGCGCCAGCAGCTTGGGAGGGACTCCGTACGAGCAGTACTTC. The variable domain in full, completed from reference TRBV5-1 and TRBJ2-7, reads KAGVTQTPRYLIKTRGQQVTLSCSPISGHRSVSWYQQTPGQGLQFLFEYFSETQRNKGNFPGRFSGRQFSNSRSEMNVSTLELGDSALYLCASSLGGTPYEQYFGPGTRLTVT.